This record concerns one T cell receptor (beta chain) sequence. The data derive from a study of CD8+CD57+ T cells in acquired aplastic anemia. Germline V gene sequence: CDR1 LNHDA, CDR2 SQIVND (reference sequence). The CDR3 has 14 residues. Trimming shortened V by 4 bases and J by 4 bases, and 11 bases separated the two germline ends. Both TCR beta VDJ combination and CDR3 sequence profiling were carried out. Genomic DNA was the template for this profiling. TCRdb reprocessed the reads via MiXCR and lists one record per CDR3 protein. The sample yields roughly 180,000 distinct CDR3 sequences, 55% to 70% seen once.

The chain has TRBV19 and TRBJ2-4, with D perhaps TRBD1 or TRBD2 (6 bases each). This TCR was recovered from a human donor with severe aplastic anemia or a healthy control (not recorded which). Specimen: sorted CD4+, CD8+, or CD8+CD57+ T cells (not recorded which) from PBMCs. CDR3 sequence (DNA): TGTGCCAGTAGTAAGGGGGGACTTAAAAACATTCAGTACTTC. The encoded protein is CASSKGGLKNIQYF.